The rows below give T cell receptor beta chains drawn from one sample of a study of CD8+CD57+ T cells in acquired aplastic anemia. TCRdb processed the reads anew with MiXCR; each CDR3 protein has one entry. The table includes hundreds of thousands of distinct CDR3 sequences, about 70% detected once. The sample was sorted CD4+, CD8+, or CD8+CD57+ T cells (not recorded which) from PBMCs. The receptors were sampled from a human donor in good health, serving as a control. Each CDR3 is given with its conserved first and last residue. A D gene is named only where the DNA matches it firmly. Clone size is shown for a subset of rows, as once, few, many or a class of expanded clone.

CDR3aa: CASSTRGRGTEAFF
CDR3nt: TGTGCCAGTAGTACCAGGGGACGGGGGACTGAAGCTTTCTTT
j_gene: TRBJ1-1
d_gene: NA
v_gene: TRBV19
abundance: many

CDR3aa: CASARGGRDEQYF
CDR3nt: TGTGCCAGCGCTCGGGGGGGCAGGGACGAGCAGTACTTC
j_gene: TRBJ2-7
d_gene: TRBD2
v_gene: TRBV10-3
abundance: NA

CDR3aa: CASSATGQQNTEVFF
CDR3nt: TGTGCCAGCAGTGCTACGGGACAGCAAAACACTGAAGTTTTCTTT
j_gene: TRBJ1-1
d_gene: TRBD1
v_gene: TRBV7-3
abundance: NA

CDR3aa: CASSQVTGRDTEAFF
CDR3nt: TGTGCCAGCAGCCAAGTCACAGGGAGGGACACTGAAGCTTTCTTT
j_gene: TRBJ1-1
d_gene: NA
v_gene: TRBV7-8
abundance: once

CDR3aa: CASSGSVTDEQYF
CDR3nt: TGTGCCAGCAGCGGGTCCGTCACAGACGAGCAGTATTTT
j_gene: TRBJ2-3
d_gene: NA
v_gene: TRBV2
abundance: NA

CDR3aa: CASRRWVLQETQYF
CDR3nt: TGTGCCAGCAGACGGTGGGTACTCCAAGAGACCCAGTACTTT
j_gene: TRBJ1-5
d_gene: NA
v_gene: TRBV7-2
abundance: NA

CDR3aa: CSVNSGANVLTF
CDR3nt: TGCAGCGTAAATTCTGGGGCCAACGTCCTGACTTTC
j_gene: TRBJ2-6
d_gene: NA
v_gene: TRBV29-1
abundance: NA

CDR3aa: CATRWGREQQYF
CDR3nt: TGTGCAACACGCTGGGGCAGGGAGCAGCAGTACTTC
j_gene: TRBJ2-7
d_gene: NA
v_gene: TRBV13
abundance: NA

CDR3aa: CASSLLEDEDEHQYF
CDR3nt: TGTGCCAGCAGCCTCCTAGAGGATGAAGACGAGCACCAGTACTTC
j_gene: TRBJ2-5
d_gene: NA
v_gene: TRBV7-2
abundance: NA

CDR3aa: CATSRDRINNEQYF
CDR3nt: TGTGCCACCAGCCGAGACAGGATAAACAACGAGCAGTACTTC
j_gene: TRBJ2-7
d_gene: NA
v_gene: TRBV15
abundance: few

CDR3aa: CASSIGTADAFF
CDR3nt: TGTGCCAGCAGCATCGGGACCGCTGATGCTTTCTTT
j_gene: TRBJ1-1
d_gene: NA
v_gene: TRBV9
abundance: once

CDR3aa: CASSGQGLRNQPQHF
CDR3nt: TGCGCCAGCAGCGGACAGGGGCTACGGAATCAGCCCCAGCATTTT
j_gene: TRBJ1-5
d_gene: TRBD1
v_gene: TRBV10-1
abundance: few

CDR3aa: CASSLRDYEQYF
CDR3nt: TGTGCCAGCAGTCTCAGGGATTACGAGCAGTACTTC
j_gene: TRBJ2-7
d_gene: NA
v_gene: TRBV28
abundance: many

CDR3aa: CASSRPTSGGALEYF
CDR3nt: TGTGCCAGCAGTAGACCCACTAGCGGGGGGGCTTTGGAGTATTTT
j_gene: TRBJ2-3
d_gene: TRBD2
v_gene: TRBV12-3/TRBV12-4
abundance: once

CDR3aa: CASGGQSSYNEQFF
CDR3nt: TGTGCCAGCGGGGGGCAGAGCTCCTACAATGAGCAGTTCTTC
j_gene: TRBJ2-1
d_gene: NA
v_gene: TRBV11-2
abundance: NA

CDR3aa: CASSLTQGSTDTQYF
CDR3nt: TGTGCCAGCAGCTTAACGCAGGGGTCGACAGATACGCAGTATTTT
j_gene: TRBJ2-3
d_gene: NA
v_gene: TRBV9
abundance: NA

CDR3aa: CASSHRDRGTGKLFF
CDR3nt: TGCGCCAGCAGCCATCGGGACAGGGGAACTGGAAAACTGTTTTTT
j_gene: TRBJ1-4
d_gene: TRBD1
v_gene: TRBV4-1
abundance: NA

CDR3aa: CASSLTGTKELFF
CDR3nt: TGTGCCAGCAGCTTAACGGGCACCAAGGAGCTGTTTTTT
j_gene: TRBJ2-2
d_gene: NA
v_gene: TRBV7-9
abundance: NA

CDR3aa: CASSLKPESPLHF
CDR3nt: TGTGCCAGCAGCTTAAAACCGGAGTCACCCCTCCACTTT
j_gene: TRBJ1-6
d_gene: NA
v_gene: TRBV7-2
abundance: few